This TCR beta chain was found in a study of T cell changes during pregnancy in multiple sclerosis. CDR1 and CDR2 from the germline V gene are SEHNR and FQNEAQ (reference sequence). CDR3 length: 15 amino acids. With 2 bases clipped from V and 7 bases from J, the junction kept 7 bases outside the gene matches. The assay was immunoSEQ multiplex PCR, and TCRdb's table has in-frame clones only and misses some. Of about 64,000 clones in the sample, less than 95% were seen once. The chain joins TRBV7-9 to TRBJ2-4, with 8 bases aligning to TRBD2. The sequenced sample was peripheral blood, obtained in the second trimester of pregnancy. The clonotype originates from a female donor in good health, enrolled as a control in a pregnancy study. The CDR3 loop is CASSLPGRGGNIQYF. CDR3 bases: TGTGCCAGCAGCTTACCCGGTCGGGGGGGGAACATTCAGTACTTC.